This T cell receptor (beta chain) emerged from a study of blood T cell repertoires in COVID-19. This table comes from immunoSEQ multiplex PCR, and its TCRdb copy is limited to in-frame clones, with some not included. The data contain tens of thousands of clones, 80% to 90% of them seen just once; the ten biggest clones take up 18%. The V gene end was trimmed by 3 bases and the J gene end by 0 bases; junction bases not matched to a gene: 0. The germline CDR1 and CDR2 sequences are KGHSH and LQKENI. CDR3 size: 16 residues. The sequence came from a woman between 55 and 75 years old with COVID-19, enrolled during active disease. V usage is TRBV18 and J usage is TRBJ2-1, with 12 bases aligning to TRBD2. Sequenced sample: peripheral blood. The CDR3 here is CASSPTSGSSYNEQFF. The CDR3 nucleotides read TGTGCCAGCTCACCGACTAGCGGGAGCTCCTACAATGAGCAGTTCTTC. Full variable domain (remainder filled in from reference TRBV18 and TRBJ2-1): NAGVMQNPRHLVRRRGQEARLRCSPMKGHSHVYWYRQLPEEGLKFMVYLQKENIIDESGMPKERFSAEFPKEGPSILRIQQVVRGDSAAYFCASSPTSGSSYNEQFFGPGTRLTVL.